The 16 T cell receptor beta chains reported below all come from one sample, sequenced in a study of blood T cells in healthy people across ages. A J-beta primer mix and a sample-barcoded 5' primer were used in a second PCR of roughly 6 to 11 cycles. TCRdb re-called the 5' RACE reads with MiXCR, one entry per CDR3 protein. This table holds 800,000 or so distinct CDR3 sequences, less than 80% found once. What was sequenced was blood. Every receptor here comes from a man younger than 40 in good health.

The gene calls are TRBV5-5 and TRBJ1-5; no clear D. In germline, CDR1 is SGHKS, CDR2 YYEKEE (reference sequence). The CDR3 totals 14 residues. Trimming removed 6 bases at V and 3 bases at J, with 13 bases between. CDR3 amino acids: CASTPEQYNQPQHF. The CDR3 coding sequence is TGTGCCAGCACCCCGGAGCAGTACAATCAGCCCCAGCATTTT.

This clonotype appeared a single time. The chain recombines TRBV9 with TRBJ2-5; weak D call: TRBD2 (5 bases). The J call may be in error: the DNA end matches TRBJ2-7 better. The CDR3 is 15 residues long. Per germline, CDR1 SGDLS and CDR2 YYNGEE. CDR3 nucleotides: TGTGCCAGCAGCGTGGGGAGTCAGGTCTCCTACGAGCAGTACTTC. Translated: CASSVGSQVSYEQYF.

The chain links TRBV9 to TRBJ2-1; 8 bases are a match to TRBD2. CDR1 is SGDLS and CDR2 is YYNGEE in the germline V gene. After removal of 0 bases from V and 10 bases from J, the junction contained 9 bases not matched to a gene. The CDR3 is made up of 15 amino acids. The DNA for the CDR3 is TGTGCCAGCAGCGTAGCGGGGGGGGCGATAAACGAGCAGTTCTTC. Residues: CASSVAGGAINEQFF.

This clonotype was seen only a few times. In DNA form, the CDR3 reads TGCAGCGTTGCTTGGGACCGGAGCTACGAGCAGTACTTC. The encoded protein is CSVAWDRSYEQYF. The rearrangement uses TRBV29-1 and TRBJ2-7; D is possibly TRBD1 or TRBD2 (5 bases each). This CDR3 spans 13 amino acids. Per germline, CDR1 SQVTM and CDR2 ANQGSEA. V was trimmed by 4 bases and J by 3 bases, leaving 13 bases between them.

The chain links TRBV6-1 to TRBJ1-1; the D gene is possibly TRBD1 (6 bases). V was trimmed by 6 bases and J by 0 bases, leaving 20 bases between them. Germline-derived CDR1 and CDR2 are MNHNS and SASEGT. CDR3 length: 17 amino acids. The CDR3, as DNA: TGTGCCAGCAGGCGATCAGGGGTCAACCCCATGAACACTGAAGCTTTCTTT. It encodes CASRRSGVNPMNTEAFF.

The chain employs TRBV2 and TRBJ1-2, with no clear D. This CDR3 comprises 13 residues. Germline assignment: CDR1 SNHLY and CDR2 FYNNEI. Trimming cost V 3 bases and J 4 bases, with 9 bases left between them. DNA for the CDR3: TGTGCCAGCAGTGAGGGTCAGATCTATGGCTACACCTTC. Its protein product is CASSEGQIYGYTF. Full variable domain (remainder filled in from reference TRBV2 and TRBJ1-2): EPEVTQTPSHQVTQMGQEVILRCVPISNHLYFYWYRQILGQKVEFLVSFYNNEISEKSEIFDDQFSVERPDGSNFTLKIRSTKLEDSAMYFCASSEGQIYGYTFGSGTRLTVV.

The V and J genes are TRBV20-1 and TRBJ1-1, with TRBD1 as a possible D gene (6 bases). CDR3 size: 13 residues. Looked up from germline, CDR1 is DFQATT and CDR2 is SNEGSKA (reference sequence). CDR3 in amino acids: CINPGQLNTEAFF. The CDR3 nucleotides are TGCATCAACCCAGGACAGTTGAACACTGAAGCTTTCTTT.

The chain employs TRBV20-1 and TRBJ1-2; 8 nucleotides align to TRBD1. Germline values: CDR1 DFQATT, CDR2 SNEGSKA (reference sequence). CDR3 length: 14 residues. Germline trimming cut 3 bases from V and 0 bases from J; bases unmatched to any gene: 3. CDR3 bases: TGCAGTGCTAGGGACAGGGTGACTAACTATGGCTACACCTTC. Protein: CSARDRVTNYGYTF.

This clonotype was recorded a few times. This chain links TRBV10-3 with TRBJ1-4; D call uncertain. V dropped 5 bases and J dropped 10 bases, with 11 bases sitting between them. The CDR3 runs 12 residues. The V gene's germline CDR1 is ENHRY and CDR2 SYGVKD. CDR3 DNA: TGTGCCATCAGTAGCCGGGAGGGAAAACTGTTTTTT. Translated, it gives CAISSREGKLFF.

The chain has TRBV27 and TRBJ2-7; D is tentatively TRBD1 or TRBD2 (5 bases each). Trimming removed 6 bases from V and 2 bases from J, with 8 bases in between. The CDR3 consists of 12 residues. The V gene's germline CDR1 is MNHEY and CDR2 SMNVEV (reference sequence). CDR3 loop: CASRGDTYEQYF. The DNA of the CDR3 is TGTGCCAGCAGGGGGGATACCTACGAGCAGTACTTC.

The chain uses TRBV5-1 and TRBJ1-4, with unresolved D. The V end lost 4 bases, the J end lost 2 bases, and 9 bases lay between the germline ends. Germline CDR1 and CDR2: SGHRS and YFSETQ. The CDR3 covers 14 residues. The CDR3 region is CASSAGRTNEKLFF. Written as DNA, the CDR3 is TGCGCCAGCAGCGCGGGAAGGACTAATGAAAAACTGTTTTTT.

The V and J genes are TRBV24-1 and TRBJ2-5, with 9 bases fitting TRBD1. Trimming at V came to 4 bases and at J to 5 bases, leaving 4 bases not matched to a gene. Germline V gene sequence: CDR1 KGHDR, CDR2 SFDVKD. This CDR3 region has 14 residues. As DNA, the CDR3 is TGTGCCACCAGTGACCCCGGACAGGGGGAGACCCAGTACTTC. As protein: CATSDPGQGETQYF.

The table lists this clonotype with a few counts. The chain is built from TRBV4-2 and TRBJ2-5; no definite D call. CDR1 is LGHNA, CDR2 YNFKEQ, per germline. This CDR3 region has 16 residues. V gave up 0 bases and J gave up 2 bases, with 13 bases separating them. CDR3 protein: CASSQDLADRQETQYF. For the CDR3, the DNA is TGTGCCAGCAGCCAAGATTTGGCAGATCGTCAAGAGACCCAGTACTTC.

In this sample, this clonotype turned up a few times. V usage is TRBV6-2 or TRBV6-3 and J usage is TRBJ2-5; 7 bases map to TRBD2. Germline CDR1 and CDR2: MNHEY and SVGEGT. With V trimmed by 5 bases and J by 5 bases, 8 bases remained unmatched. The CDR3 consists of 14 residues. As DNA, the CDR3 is TGTGCCAGCAGTACGGGGGGTAGTTCGGAGACCCAGTACTTC. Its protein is CASSTGGSSETQYF.

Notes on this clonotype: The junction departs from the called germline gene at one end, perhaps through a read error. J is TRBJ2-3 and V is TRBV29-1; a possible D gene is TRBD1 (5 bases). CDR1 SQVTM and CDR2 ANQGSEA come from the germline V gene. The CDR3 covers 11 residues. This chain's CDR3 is CSGSYTGTQYF. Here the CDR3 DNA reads TGCAGCGGTTCCTACACAGGTACGCAGTATTTT.

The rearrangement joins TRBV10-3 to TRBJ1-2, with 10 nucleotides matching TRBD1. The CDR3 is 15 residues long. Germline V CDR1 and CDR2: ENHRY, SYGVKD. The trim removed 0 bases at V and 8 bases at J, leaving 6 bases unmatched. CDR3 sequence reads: CAISESGQGFVGYTF. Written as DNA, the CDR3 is TGTGCCATCAGTGAGTCGGGACAGGGGTTTGTGGGCTACACCTTC.